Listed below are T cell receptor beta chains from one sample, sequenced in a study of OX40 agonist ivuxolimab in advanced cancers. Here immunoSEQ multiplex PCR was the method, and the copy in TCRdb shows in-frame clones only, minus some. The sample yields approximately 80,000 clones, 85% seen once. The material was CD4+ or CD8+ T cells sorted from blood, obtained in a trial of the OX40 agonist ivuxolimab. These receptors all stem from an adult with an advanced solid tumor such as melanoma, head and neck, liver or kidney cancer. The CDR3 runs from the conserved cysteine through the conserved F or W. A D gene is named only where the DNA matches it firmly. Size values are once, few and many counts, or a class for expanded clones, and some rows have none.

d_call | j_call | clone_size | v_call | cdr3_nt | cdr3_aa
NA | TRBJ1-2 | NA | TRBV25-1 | TGTGCCAGCACTACATTACAGGGAGAAGGCTATGGCTACACCTTC | CASTTLQGEGYGYTF
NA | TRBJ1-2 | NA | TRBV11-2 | TGTGCCAGCAGTAATGGGGGGGAGTCTTATGGCTACACCTTC | CASSNGGESYGYTF
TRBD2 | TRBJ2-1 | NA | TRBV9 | TGTGCCAGCAGCTTTCGACTAGCGGGGGGGCGCTACAATGAGCAGTTCTTC | CASSFRLAGGRYNEQFF
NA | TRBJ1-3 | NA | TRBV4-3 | TGCGCCAGCAGCCAAGCACAGTCCTCTGGAAACACCATATATTTT | CASSQAQSSGNTIYF
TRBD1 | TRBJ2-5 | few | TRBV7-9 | TGTGCCAGCAGTGACAGGGCCGCGGAGACCCAGTACTTC | CASSDRAAETQYF
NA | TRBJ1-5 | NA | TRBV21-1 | TGTGCCATCCCCGGGACAGACCATAGCAATCAGCCCCAGCATTTT | CAIPGTDHSNQPQHF
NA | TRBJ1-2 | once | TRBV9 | TGTGCCAGCAGCGTGGCAGAGCCAGGGGATGGCTACACCTTC | CASSVAEPGDGYTF
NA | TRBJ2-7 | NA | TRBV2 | TGTGCCAGCAGTGGGGAATACGAGCAGTACTTC | CASSGEYEQYF
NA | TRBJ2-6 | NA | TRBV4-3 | TGCGCCAGCAGCCAAGAGCTACTAAGCTCTGGGGCCAACGTCCTGACTTTC | CASSQELLSSGANVLTF
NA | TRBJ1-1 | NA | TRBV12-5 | TGTGCTAGTGGTTCCTATTTACGGGACCGTACTCAGAACACTGAAGCTTTCTTT | CASGSYLRDRTQNTEAFF
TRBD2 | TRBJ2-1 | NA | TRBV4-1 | TGCGCCAGCAGCCCCGGACTAGCTGGGAATGAGCAGTTCTTC | CASSPGLAGNEQFF
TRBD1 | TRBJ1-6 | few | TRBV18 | TGTGCCAGCTCACCTTCGGGACAGAGTAATTCACCCCTCCACTTT | CASSPSGQSNSPLHF
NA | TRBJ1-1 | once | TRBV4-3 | TGCGCCAGCAGCCTCTGGACAGCCGGTAACACTGAAGCTTTCTTT | CASSLWTAGNTEAFF
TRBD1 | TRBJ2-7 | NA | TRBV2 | TGTGCCAGCAGGATTGACGCCGGACAGGGGTCCTACGAGCAGTACTTC | CASRIDAGQGSYEQYF
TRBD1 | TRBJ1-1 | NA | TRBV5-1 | TGCGCCAGCAGCTTGGTACCCCCAGGACAGGGGAACACTGAAGCTTTCTTT | CASSLVPPGQGNTEAFF
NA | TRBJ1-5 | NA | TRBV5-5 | TGTGCCAGCAGCTTGGCGGGGACTAGCAATCAGCCCCAGCATTTT | CASSLAGTSNQPQHF
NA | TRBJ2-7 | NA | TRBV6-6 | TGTGCCAGCAGCCAATCCGGAGGGCAGGGAGGCTACGAGCAGTACTTC | CASSQSGGQGGYEQYF
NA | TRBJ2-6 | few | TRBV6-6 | TGTGCCAGCCTTTCGCAGACCTCTGGGGCCAACGTCCTGACTTTC | CASLSQTSGANVLTF
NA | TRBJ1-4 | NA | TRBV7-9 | TGTGCCAGCAGCCCCACCCTGGGTAATGAAAAACTGTTTTTT | CASSPTLGNEKLFF
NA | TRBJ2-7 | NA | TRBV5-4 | TGTGCCAGCAGCTTACAACTGGCAGCCACGTACGAGCAGTACTTC | CASSLQLAATYEQYF
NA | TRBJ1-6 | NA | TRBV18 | TGTGCCAGCTCACCACCAGGCGGGTCACCCCTCCACTTT | CASSPPGGSPLHF
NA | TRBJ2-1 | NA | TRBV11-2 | TGTGCCAGCAGCTTAGACCGGGGGTCCTACAATGAGCAGTTCTTC | CASSLDRGSYNEQFF
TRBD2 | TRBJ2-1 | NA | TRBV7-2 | TGTGCCAGCAGCTTAGGAAATAGCGGGGCCGAGCAGTTCTTC | CASSLGNSGAEQFF
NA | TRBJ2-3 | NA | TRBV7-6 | TGTGCCAGCAGCTTAGAGACCGGGGGCAATACGCAGTATTTT | CASSLETGGNTQYF
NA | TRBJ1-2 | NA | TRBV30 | TGTGCCTGGAGTGCCCAGGCCTATGGCTACACCTTC | CAWSAQAYGYTF
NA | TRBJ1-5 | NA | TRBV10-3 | TGTGCCATCAGTGAGTCACCGAATCAGCCCCAGCATTTT | CAISESPNQPQHF
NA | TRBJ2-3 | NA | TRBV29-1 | TGCAGCGTTGAAGACCCCCAGTACGCAGGGAAATTT | CSVEDPQYAGKF
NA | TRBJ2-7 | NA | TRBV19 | TGTGCCAGTAGCGGACAGAGCTCCTACGAGCAGTACTTC | CASSGQSSYEQYF
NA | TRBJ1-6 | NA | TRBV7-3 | TGTGCCAGCAGCTTAGGGCCACAGGATTCACCCCTCCACTTT | CASSLGPQDSPLHF
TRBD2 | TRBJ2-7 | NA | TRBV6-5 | TGTGCCAGCAGTTACTCGAGGACTAGAGAGCAGTACTTC | CASSYSRTREQYF
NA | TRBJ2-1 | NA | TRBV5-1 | TGCGCCAGCAGCTTGGCCGAGGGGCCCTTCTATGAGCAGTTCTTC | CASSLAEGPFYEQFF
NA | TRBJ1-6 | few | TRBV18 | TGTGCCAGCTCCCAGGACAGCTCCCCTATGAATTCACCCCTCCACTTT | CASSQDSSPMNSPLHF